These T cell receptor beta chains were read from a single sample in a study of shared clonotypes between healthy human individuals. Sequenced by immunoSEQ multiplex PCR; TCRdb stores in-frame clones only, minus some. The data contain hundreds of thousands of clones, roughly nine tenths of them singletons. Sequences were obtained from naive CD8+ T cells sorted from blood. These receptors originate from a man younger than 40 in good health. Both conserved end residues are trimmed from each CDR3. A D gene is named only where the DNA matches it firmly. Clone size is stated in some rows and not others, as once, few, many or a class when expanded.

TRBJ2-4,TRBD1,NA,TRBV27,ASSLTGGKNIQY
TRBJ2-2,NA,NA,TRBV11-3,ASSLRGTGELF
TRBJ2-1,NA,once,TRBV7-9,ASSFMSYEQF
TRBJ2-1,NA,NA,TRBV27,ASSWGGTRRDEQF
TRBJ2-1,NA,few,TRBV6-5,ASSLAGGAWDEQF
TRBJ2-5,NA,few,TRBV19,ASSTGQRETQY
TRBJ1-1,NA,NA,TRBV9,ASSVEQGLNTEAF
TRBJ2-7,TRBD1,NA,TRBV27,ASSLGQGSYEQY
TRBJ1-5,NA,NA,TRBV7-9,ASSAQGHGQPQH
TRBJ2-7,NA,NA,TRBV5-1,ASSFSLAYEQY
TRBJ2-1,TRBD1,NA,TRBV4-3,ASSQDRGTGLF
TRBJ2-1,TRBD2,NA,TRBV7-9,ASEPGLAATYSYNEQF
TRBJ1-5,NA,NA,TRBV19,ASTRETLNQPQH
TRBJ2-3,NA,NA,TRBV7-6,ASSAGVGPPQDTQY
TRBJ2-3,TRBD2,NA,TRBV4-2,ASSPRLAGHTDTQY
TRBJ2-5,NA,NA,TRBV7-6,ASLVRPHETQY
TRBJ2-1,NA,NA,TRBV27,ASSSWTESSYNEQF
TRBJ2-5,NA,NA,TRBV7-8,ASSLGVVQETQY
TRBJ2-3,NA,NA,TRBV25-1,ASSEGTSSSTDTQY
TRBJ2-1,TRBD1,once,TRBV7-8,ASTKTGFDEQF
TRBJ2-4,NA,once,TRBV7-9,ASSDVGGQNIQY
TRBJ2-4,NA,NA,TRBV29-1,SVGRVGAKNIQY
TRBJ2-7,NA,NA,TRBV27,ASSPTGFQQY
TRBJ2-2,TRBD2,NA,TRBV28,ASSFRLATGELF